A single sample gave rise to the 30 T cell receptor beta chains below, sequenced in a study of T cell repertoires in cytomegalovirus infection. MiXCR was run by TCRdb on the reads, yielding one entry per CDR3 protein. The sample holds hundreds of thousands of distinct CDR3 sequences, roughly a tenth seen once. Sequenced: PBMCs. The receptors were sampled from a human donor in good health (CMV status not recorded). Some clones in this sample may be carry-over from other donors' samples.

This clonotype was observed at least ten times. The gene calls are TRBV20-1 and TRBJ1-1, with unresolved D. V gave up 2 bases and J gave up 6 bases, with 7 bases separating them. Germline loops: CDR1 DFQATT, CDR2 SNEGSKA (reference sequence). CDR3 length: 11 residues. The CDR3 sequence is CSARPTAEAFF. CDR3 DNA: TGCAGTGCTAGACCCACGGCTGAAGCTTTCTTT.

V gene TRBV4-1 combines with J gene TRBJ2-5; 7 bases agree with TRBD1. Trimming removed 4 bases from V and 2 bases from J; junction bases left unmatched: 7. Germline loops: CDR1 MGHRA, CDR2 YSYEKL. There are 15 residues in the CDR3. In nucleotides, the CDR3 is TGCGCCAGCAGCCGAGGGGACAGACTACAAGAGACCCAGTACTTC. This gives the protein CASSRGDRLQETQYF.

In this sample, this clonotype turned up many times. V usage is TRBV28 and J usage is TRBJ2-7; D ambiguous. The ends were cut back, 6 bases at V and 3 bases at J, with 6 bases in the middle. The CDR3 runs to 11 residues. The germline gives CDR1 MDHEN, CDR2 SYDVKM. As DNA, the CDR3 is TGTGCCAGCAGCCGCAACTACGAGCAGTACGTC. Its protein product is CASSRNYEQYV.

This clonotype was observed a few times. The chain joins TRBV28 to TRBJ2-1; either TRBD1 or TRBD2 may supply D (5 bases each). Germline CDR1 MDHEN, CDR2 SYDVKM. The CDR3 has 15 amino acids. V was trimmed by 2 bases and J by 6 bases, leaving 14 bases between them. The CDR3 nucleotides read TGTGCCAGCAGTTTAAGTGGGGGAGATTCCAATGAGCAGTTCTTC. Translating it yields CASSLSGGDSNEQFF.

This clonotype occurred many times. The CDR3 nucleotides are TGTGCCAGCACCCCCCAGAGCACTAACTATGGCTACACCTTC. This codes for CASTPQSTNYGYTF. The genes are TRBV7-2 and TRBJ1-2; D is unclear. Germline V gene data show CDR1 as SGHTA and CDR2 as FQGNSA. The CDR3 length is 14 residues. V lost 7 bases and J 0 bases, leaving 12 bases between the germline ends.

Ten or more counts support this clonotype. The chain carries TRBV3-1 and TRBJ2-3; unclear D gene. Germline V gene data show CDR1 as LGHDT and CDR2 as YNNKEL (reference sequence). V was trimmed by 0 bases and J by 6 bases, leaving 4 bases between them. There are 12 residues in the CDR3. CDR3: CASSQESDTQYF. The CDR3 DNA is TGTGCCAGCAGCCAAGAATCGGATACGCAGTATTTT.

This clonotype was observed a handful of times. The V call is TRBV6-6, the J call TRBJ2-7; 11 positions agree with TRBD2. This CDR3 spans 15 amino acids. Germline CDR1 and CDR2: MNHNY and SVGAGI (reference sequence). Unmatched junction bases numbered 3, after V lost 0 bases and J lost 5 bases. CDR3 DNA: TGTGCCAGCAGTTACTCTGTAGCGGGGGGGCACGAGCAGTACGTC. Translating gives CASSYSVAGGHEQYV.

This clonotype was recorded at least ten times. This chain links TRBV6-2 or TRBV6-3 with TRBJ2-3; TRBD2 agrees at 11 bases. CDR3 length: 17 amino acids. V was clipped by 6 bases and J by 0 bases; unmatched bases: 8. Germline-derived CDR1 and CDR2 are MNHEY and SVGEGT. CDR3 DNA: TGTGCCAGCAGAAATGACCGACTAGCGGGGAGCACAGATACGCAGTATTTT. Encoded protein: CASRNDRLAGSTDTQYF.

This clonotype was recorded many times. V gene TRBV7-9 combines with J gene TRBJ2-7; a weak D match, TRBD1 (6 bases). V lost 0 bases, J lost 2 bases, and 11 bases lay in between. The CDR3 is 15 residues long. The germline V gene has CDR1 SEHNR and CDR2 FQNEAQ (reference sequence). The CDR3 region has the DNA TGTGCCAGCAGCTTAGCGGGGGCAGCGCCCTACGAGCAGTACTTC. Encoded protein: CASSLAGAAPYEQYF.

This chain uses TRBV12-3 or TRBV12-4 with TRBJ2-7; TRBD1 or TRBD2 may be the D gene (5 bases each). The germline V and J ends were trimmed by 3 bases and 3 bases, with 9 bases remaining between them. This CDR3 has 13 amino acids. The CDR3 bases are TGTGCCAGCAGTTTCGGGACCGACTACGAGCAGTACGTC. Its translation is CASSFGTDYEQYV.

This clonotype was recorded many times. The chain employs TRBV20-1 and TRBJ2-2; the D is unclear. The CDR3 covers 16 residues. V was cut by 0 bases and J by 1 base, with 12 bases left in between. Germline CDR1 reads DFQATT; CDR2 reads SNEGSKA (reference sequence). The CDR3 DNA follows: TGCAGTGCTAGAGATCTATCTGGGGAGAACACCGGGGAGCTGTTTTTT. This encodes CSARDLSGENTGELFF.

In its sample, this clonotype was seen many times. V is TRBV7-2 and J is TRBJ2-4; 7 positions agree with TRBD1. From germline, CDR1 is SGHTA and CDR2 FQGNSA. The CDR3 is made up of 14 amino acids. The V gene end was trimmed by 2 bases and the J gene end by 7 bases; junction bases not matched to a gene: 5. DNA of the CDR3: TGTGCCAGCAGCTTAAACAGGGGCGGGAACATTCAGTACTTC. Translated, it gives CASSLNRGGNIQYF. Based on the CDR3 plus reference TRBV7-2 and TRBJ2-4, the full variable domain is GAGVSQSPSNKVTEKGKDVELRCDPISGHTALYWYRQSLGQGLEFLIYFQGNSAPDKSGLPSDRFSAERTGGSVSTLTIQRTQQEDSAVYLCASSLNRGGNIQYFGAGTRLSVL.

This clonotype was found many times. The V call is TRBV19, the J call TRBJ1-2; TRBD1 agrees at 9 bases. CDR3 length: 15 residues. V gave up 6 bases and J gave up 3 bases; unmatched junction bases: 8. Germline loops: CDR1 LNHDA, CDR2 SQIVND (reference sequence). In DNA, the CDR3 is TGTGCCAGTAGCCCGGTGGACAGGGGCTACTATGGCTACACCTTC. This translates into CASSPVDRGYYGYTF.

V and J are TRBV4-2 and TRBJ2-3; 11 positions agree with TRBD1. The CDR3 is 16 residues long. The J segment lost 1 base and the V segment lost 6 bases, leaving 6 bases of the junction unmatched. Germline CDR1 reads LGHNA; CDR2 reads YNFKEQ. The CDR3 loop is CASRLRGQGGTDTQYF. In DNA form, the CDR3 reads TGTGCCAGCAGACTCCGGGGACAGGGGGGCACAGATACGCAGTATTTT.

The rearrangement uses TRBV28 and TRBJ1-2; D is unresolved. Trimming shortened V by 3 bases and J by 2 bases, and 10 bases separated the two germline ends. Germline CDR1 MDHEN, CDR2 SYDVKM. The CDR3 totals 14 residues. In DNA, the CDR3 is TGTGCCAGCAGTTTTTTATTGGGGAACTATGGCTACACCTTC. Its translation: CASSFLLGNYGYTF.

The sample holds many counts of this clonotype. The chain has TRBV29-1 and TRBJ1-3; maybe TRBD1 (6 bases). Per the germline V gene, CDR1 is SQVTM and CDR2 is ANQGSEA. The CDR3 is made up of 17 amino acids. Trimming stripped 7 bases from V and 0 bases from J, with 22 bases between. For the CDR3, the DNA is TGCAGCGCGCACGTATCCGACAGGAACCCCTCTGGAAACACCATATATTTT. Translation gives CSAHVSDRNPSGNTIYF.

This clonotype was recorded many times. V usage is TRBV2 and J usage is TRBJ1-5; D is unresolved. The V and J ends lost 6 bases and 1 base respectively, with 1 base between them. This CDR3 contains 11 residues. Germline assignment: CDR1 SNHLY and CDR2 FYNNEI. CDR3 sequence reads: CASRSNQPQHF. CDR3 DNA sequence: TGTGCCAGCAGGAGCAATCAGCCCCAGCATTTT.

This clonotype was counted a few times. This CDR3 is CASSIEHAYYEQYF. The CDR3 DNA sequence: TGTGCCAGCAGCATAGAACACGCTTACTACGAGCAGTACTTC. The chain joins TRBV5-5 to TRBJ2-7; D is undetermined. V lost 4 bases and J 3 bases, leaving 14 bases between the germline ends. Germline V gives CDR1 SGHKS, CDR2 YYEKEE (reference sequence). The CDR3 totals 14 residues.

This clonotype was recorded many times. The CDR3 bases are TGTGCCAGCAGTGAAATTAAAGGGATTGCTGAAGCTTTCTTT. Its protein product is CASSEIKGIAEAFF. This chain uses TRBV6-1 with TRBJ1-1; D ambiguous. CDR1 is MNHNS, CDR2 SASEGT, per germline. The length of the CDR3 is 14 residues. Trimming removed 2 bases at V and 6 bases at J, with 13 bases between.

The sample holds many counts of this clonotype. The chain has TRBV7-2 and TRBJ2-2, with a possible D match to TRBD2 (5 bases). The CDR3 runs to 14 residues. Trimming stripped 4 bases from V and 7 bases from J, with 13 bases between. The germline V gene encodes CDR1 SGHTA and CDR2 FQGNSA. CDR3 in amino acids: CASSSSGIDGELFF. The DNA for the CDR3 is TGTGCCAGCAGCTCCAGCGGTATCGACGGGGAGCTGTTTTTT.

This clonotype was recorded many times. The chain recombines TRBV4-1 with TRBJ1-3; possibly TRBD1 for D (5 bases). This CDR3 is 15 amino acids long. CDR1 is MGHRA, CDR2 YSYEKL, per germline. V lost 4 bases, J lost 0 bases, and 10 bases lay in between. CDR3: CASSRLRDSGNTIYF. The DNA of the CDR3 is TGCGCCAGCAGCCGCCTCAGGGACTCTGGAAACACCATATATTTT.

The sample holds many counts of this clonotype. CDR3 protein: CASSQTGTEAFF. The CDR3 nucleotides are TGTGCCAGCAGCCAGACAGGGACTGAAGCTTTCTTT. The J gene is TRBJ1-1, the V gene TRBV6-2 or TRBV6-3, with 7 bases aligning to TRBD1. This CDR3 comprises 12 residues. The V gene end was trimmed by 6 bases and the J gene end by 5 bases; junction bases not matched to a gene: 3. Germline CDR1 and CDR2: MNHEY and SVGEGT.

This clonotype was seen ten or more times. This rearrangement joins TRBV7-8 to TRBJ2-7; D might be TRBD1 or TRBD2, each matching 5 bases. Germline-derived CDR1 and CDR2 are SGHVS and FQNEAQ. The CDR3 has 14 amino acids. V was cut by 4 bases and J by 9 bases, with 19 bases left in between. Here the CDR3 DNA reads TGTGCCAGCAGCTCGTCCTACGGGGCTCGTGGGCAGTACTTC. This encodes CASSSSYGARGQYF.

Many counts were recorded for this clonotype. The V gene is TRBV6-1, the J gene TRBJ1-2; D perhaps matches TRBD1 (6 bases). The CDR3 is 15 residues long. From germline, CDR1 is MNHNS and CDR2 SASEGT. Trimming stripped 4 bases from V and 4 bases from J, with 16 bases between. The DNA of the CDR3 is TGTGCCAGCAGTGCTCAAGGGGGAGGAATCTATGGCTACACCTTC. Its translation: CASSAQGGGIYGYTF.

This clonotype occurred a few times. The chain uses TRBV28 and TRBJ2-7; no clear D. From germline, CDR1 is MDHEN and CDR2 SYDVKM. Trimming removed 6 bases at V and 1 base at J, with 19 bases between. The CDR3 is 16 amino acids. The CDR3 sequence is CASSRKAARSSYEQYV. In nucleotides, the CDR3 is TGTGCCAGCAGCCGCAAGGCCGCTCGGTCGTCCTACGAGCAGTACGTC.

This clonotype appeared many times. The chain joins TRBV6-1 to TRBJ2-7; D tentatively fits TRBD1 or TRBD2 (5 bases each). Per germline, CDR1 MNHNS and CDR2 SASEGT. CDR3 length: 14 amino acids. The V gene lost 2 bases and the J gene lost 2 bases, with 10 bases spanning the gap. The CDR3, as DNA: TGTGCCAGCAGTGAATTGGGGGTGCCCTACGAGCAGTACGTC. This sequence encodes CASSELGVPYEQYV.

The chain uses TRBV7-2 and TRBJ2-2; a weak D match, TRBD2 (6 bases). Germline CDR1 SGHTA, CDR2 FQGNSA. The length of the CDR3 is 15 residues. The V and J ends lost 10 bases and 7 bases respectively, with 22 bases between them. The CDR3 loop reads CATPGPGVGSGELFF. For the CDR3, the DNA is TGTGCCACCCCTGGCCCGGGAGTAGGTAGCGGGGAGCTGTTTTTT.

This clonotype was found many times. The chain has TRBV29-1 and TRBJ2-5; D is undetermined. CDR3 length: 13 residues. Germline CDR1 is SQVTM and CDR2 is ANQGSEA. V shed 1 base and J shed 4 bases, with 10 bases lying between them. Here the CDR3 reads CSVEGGNGETQYF. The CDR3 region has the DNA TGCAGCGTTGAAGGTGGCAATGGAGAGACCCAGTACTTC.

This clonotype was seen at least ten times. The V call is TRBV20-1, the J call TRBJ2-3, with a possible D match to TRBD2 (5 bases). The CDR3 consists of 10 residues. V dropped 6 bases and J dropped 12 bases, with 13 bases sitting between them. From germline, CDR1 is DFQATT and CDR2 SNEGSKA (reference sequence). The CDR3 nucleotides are TGCAGTGCCCCCCTCGGGATTCAGTATTTT. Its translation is CSAPLGIQYF.

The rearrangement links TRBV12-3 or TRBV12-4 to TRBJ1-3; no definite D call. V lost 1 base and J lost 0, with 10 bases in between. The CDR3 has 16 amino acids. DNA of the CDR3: TGTGCCAGCAGTTTAGAAGGACGGCACTCTGGAAACACCATATATTTT. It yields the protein CASSLEGRHSGNTIYF.